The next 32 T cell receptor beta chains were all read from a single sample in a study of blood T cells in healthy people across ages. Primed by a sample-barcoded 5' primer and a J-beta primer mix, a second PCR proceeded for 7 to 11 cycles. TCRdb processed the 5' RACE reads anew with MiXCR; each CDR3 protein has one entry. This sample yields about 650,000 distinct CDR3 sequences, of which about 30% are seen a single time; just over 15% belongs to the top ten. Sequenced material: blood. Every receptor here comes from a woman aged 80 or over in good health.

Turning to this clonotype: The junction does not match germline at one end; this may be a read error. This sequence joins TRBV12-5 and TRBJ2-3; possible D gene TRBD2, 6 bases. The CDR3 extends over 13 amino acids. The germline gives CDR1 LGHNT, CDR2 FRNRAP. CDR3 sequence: CASGLATGDMQYF. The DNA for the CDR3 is TGTGCTAGTGGTTTGGCGACGGGGGATATGCAGTATTTT.

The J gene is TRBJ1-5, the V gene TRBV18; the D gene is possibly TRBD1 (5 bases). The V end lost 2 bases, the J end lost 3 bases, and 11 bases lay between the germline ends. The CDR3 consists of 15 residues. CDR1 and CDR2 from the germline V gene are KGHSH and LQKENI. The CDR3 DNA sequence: TGTGCCAGCTCACCATCAGGGAGATTCAATCAGCCCCAGCATTTT. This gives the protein CASSPSGRFNQPQHF.

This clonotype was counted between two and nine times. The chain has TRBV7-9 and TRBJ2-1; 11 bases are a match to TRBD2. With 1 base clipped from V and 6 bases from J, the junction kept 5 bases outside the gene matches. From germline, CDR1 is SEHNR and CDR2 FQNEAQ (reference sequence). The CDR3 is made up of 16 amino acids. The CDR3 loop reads CASSLGVAGGPNEQFF. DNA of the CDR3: TGTGCCAGCAGCTTAGGGGTAGCGGGGGGGCCCAATGAGCAGTTCTTC.

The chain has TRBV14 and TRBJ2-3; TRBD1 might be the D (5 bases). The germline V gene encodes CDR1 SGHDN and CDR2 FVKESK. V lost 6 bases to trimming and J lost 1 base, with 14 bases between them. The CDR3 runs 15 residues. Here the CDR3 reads CASSRGPGGTDTQYF. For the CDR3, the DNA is TGTGCCAGCAGTAGGGGCCCCGGTGGCACAGATACGCAGTATTTT.

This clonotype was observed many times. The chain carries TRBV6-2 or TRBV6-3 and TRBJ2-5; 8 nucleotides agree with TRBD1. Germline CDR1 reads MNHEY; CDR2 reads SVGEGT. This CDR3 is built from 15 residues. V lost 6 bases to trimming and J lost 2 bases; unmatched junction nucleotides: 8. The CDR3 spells CASRSGQGVQETQYF. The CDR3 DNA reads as TGTGCCAGCAGAAGCGGACAGGGCGTTCAAGAGACCCAGTACTTC.

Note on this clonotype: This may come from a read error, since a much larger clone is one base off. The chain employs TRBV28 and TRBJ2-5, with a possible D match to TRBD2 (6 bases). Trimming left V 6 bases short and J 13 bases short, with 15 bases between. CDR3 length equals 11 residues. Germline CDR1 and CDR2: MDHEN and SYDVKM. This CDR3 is CASSLSGVAYF. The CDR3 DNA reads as TGTGCCAGCAGCCTCTCGGGGGTCGCGTACTTC.

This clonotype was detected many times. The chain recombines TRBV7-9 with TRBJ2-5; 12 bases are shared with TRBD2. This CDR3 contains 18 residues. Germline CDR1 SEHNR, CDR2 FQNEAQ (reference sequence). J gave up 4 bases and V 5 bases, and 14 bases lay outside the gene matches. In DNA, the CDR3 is TGTGCCAGCAGCGACCGGACTAGCGGGGTCCAGGTAATAGAGACCCAGTACTTC. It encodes CASSDRTSGVQVIETQYF.

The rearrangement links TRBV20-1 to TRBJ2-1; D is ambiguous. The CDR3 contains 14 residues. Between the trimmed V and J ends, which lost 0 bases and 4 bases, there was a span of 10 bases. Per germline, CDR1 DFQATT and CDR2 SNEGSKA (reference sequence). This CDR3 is CSARDRVLYNEQFF. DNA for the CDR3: TGCAGTGCTAGAGACCGGGTCCTATACAATGAGCAGTTCTTC.

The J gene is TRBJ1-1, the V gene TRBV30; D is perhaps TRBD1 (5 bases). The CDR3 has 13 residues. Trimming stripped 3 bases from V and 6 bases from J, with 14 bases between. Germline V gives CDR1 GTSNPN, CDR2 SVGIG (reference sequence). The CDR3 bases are TGTGCCTGGAGCCGGACCCCGGGACCTGAAGCTTTCTTT. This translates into CAWSRTPGPEAFF.

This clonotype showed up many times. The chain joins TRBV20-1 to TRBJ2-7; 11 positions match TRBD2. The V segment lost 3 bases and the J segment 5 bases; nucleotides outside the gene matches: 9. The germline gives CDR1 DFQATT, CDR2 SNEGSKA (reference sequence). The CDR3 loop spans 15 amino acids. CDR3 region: CSASPASGGPNEQYF. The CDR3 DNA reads TGCAGTGCTAGTCCCGCTAGCGGGGGGCCGAACGAGCAGTACTTC.

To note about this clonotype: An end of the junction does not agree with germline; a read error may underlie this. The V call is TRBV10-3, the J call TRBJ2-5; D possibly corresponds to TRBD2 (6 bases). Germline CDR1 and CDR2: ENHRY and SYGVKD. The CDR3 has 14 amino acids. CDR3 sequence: CVIRESDYGETQYF. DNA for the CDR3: TGTGTCATCAGGGAGTCGGACTACGGGGAGACCCAGTACTTC.

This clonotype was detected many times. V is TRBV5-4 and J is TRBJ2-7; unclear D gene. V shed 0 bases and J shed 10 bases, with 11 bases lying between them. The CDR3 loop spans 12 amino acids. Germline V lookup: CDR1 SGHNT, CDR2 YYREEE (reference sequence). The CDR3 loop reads CASSLEVGGQYF. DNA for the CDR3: TGTGCCAGCAGCTTGGAGGTGGGCGGACAGTACTTC. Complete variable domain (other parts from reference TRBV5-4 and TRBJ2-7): ETGVTQSPTHLIKTRGQQVTLRCSSQSGHNTVSWYQQALGQGPQFIFQYYREEENGRGNFPPRFSGLQFPNYSSELNVNALELDDSALYLCASSLEVGGQYFGPGTRLTVT.

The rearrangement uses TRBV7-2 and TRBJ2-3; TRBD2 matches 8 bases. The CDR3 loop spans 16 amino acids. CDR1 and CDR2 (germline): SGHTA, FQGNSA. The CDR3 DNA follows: TGTGCTAACAGCTTAGCGCCGGGGGGGCGCACAGATACGCAGTATTTT. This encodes CANSLAPGGRTDTQYF.

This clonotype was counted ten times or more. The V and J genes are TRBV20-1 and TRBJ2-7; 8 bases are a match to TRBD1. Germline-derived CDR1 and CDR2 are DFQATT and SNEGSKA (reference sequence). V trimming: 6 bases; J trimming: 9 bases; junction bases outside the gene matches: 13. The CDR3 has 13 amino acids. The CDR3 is CSAEPGQETGQYF. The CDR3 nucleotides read TGCAGTGCAGAACCGGGACAGGAAACGGGGCAGTACTTC.

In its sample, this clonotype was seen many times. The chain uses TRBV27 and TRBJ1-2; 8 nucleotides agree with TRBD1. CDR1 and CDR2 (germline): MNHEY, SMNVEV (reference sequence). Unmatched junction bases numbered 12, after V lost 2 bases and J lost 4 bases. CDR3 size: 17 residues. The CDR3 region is CASSLRSGRQGAYGYTF. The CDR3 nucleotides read TGTGCCAGCAGTTTACGGTCGGGGCGGCAGGGGGCCTATGGCTACACCTTC.

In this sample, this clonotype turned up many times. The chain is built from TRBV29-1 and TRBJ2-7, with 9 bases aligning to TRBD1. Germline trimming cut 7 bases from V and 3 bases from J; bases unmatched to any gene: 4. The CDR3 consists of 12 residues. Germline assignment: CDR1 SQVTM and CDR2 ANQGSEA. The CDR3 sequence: CSAGQGNYEQYF. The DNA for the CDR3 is TGCAGCGCGGGACAGGGTAACTACGAGCAGTACTTC.

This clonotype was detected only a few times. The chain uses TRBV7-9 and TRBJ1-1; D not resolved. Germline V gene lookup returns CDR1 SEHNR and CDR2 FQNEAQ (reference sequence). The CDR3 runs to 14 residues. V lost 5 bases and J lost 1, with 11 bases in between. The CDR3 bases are TGTGCCAGCAGCGACCCACCCGAGAACACTGAAGCTTTCTTT. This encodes CASSDPPENTEAFF.

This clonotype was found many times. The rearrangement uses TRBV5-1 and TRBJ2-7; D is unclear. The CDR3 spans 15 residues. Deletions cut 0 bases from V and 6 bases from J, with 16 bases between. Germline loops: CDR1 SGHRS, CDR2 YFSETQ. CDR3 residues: CASSLDHQGLVEQYF. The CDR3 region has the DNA TGCGCCAGCAGCTTGGACCATCAAGGATTGGTCGAGCAGTACTTC.

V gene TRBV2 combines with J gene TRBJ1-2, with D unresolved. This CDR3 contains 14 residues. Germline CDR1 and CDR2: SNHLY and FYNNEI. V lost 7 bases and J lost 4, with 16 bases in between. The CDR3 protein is CASTHREYGYGYTF. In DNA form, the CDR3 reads TGTGCCAGCACCCACCGAGAGTACGGCTATGGCTACACCTTC.

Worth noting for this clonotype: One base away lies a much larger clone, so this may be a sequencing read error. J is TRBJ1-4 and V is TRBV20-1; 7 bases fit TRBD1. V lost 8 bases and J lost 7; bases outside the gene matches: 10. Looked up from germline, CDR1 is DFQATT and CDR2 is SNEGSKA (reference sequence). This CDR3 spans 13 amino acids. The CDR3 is CSTLRGRTEKLFF. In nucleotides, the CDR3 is TGCAGTACCCTCAGGGGGAGGACTGAAAAACTGTTTTTT.

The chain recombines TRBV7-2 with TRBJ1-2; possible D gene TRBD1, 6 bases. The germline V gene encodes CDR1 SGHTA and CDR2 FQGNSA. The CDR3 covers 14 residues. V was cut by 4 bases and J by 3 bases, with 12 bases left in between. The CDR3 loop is CASSSGGGDYGYTF. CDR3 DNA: TGTGCCAGCAGCTCGGGCGGGGGCGACTATGGCTACACCTTC.

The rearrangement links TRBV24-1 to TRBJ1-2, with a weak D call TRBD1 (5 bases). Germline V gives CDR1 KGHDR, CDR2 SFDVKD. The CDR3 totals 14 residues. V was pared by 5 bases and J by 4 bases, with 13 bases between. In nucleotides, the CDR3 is TGTGCCACCAGTGGAAGGGGCAGCCCCTATGGCTACACCTTC. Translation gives CATSGRGSPYGYTF.

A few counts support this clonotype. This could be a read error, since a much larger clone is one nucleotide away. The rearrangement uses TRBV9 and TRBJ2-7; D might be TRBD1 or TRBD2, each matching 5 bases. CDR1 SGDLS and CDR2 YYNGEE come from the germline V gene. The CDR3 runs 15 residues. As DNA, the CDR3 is TGTGCCAGCGGCGTAGGAACAGGCGGGTCCTACGAGCAGTACTTC. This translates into CASGVGTGGSYEQYF. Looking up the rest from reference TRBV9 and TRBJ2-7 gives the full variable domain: DSGVTQTPKHLITATGQRVTLRCSPRSGDLSVYWYQQSLDQGLQFLIQYYNGEERAKGNILERFSAQQFPDLHSELNLSSLELGDSALYFCASGVGTGGSYEQYFGPGTRLTVT.

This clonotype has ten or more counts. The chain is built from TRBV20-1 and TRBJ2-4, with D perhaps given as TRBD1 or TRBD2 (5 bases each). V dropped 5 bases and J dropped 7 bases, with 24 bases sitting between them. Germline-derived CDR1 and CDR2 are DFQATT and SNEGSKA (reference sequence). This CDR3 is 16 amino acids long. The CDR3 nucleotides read TGCAGTGCTTCCCCCAACGGTGGGGGTCGCGGGAACATTCAGTACTTC. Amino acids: CSASPNGGGRGNIQYF.

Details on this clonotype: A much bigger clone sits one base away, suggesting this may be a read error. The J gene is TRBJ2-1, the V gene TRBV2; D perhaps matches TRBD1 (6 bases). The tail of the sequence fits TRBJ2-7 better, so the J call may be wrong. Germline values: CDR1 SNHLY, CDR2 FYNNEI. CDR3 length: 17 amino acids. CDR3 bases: TGTGCCAGCAGTGAAGCACGGGGCAGGGGTCAATACAATGAGCAGTACTTC. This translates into CASSEARGRGQYNEQYF.

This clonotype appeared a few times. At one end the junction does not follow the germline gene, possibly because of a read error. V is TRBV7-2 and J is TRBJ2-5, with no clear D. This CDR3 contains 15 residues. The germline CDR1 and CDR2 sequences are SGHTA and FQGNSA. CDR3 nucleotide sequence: TGTGCCAGCAGCTCCCCGGTCCAGGATCAAGAGACTCAGTACTTC. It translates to CASSSPVQDQETQYF.

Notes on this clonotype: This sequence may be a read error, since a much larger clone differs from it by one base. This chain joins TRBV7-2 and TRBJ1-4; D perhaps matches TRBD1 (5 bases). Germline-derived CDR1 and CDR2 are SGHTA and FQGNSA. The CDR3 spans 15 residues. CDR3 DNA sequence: TGTGCCTGCAGCTTAGGGAGTCCGGGGCGCGAAAAACTGTTTTTT. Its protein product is CACSLGSPGREKLFF.

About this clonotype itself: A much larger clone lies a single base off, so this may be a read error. For the CDR3, the DNA is TGTACCAGCAGCCAAGTCCCGGGGGGAAACTCCTACGAGCAGTACTTC. It yields the protein CTSSQVPGGNSYEQYF. The chain couples TRBV3-1 to TRBJ2-7, with 7 bases fitting TRBD2. The CDR3 extends over 16 amino acids. Germline lookup yields CDR1 LGHDT and CDR2 YNNKEL (reference sequence).

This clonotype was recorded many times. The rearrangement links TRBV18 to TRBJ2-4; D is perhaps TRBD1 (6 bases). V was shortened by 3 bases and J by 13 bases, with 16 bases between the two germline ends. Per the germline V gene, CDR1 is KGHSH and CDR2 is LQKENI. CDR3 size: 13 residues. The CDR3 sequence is CASSPSQQGEQYF. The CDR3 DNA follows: TGTGCCAGCTCACCTTCTCAACAGGGTGAGCAGTACTTC.

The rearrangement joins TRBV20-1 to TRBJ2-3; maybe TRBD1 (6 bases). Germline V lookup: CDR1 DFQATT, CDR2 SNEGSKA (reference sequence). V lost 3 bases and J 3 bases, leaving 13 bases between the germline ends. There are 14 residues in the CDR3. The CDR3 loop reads CSARSGRGTDTQYF. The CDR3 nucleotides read TGCAGTGCTAGGAGCGGAAGGGGGACAGATACGCAGTATTTT.

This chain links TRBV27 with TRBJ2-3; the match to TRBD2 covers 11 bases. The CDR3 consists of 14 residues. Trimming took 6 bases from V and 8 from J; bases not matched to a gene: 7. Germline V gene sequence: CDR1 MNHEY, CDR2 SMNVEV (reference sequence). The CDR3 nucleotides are TGTGCCAGCAGCAAAGGGACTAGCGGCTCTACGCAGTATTTT. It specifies CASSKGTSGSTQYF.

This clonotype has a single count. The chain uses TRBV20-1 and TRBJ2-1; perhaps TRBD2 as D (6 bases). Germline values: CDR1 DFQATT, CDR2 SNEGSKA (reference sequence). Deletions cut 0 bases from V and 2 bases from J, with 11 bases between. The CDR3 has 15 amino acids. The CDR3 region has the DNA TGCAGTGCTAGAGATGGAGGGTTCGCCTACAATGAGCAGTTCTTC. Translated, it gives CSARDGGFAYNEQFF.